This TCR beta chain was identified in a study of cytomegalovirus exposure and HLA in healthy donors. Per the germline V gene, CDR1 is SNHLY and CDR2 is FYNNEI. This CDR3 is 13 amino acids long. V lost 6 bases, J lost 5 bases, and 4 bases stayed unmatched. Study-level points and caveats: A classifier reportedly called cytomegalovirus status with high sensitivity and specificity. Cytomegalovirus-associated status was assigned to roughly 160 TCR beta chains.

This clone was counted once. The antigen is unknown. Repertoires were generated with immunoSEQ multiplex PCR, while TCRdb's copy carries only in-frame clones and drops some. The top ten hold under 8% of the sample, which has about 130,000 clones, 75% to 90% seen once. The rearrangement uses TRBV2 and TRBJ2-5; 9 bases align to TRBD1. The clonotype originates from a woman aged 25 to 45 in good health and CMV-seropositive. Sequencing was done on a sample of PBMCs. This chain's CDR3 is CASRQGAGETQYF. The CDR3 bases are TGTGCCAGCAGACAGGGGGCCGGGGAGACCCAGTACTTC.